Following are 11 T cell receptor beta chains from one sample sequenced in a study of neurological immune-mediated disorders. Sample time point: longitudinal time-point 2. A single record per CDR3 protein comes from TCRdb applying MiXCR to the 5' RACE reads. This sample has around 90,000 distinct CDR3 sequences; 13% occur once, and the top ten carry roughly 5%. The sequencing input was PBMCs. The receptor set was obtained from a female donor with HTLV-1-associated myelopathy (HAM/TSP).

This clonotype was detected ten times or more. The chain has TRBV20-1 and TRBJ1-5; 9 positions agree with TRBD1. CDR1 is DFQATT and CDR2 is SNEGSKA in the germline V gene (reference sequence). CDR3 size: 15 residues. V trimming: 5 bases; J trimming: 1 base; junction bases outside the gene matches: 6. The chain's CDR3 is CSAHSQGASNQPQHF. CDR3 bases: TGCAGTGCTCACTCACAGGGGGCAAGCAATCAGCCCCAGCATTTT.

There are many counts of this clonotype. In DNA form, the CDR3 reads TGCGCCAGCAGCACGATAGCGGGAGGAGAGACCCAGTACTTC. Encoded protein: CASSTIAGGETQYF. The chain uses TRBV5-1 and TRBJ2-5; 10 bases are shared with TRBD2. Looked up from germline, CDR1 is SGHRS and CDR2 is YFSETQ. The CDR3 loop spans 14 amino acids. J was trimmed by 4 bases and V by 4 bases; bases with no gene match: 4.

This clonotype was picked up many times. The chain uses TRBV6-5 and TRBJ2-1; 13 bases fit TRBD2. The CDR3 extends over 17 amino acids. CDR1 MNHEY and CDR2 SVGAGI come from the germline V gene. With 0 bases clipped from V and 7 bases from J, the junction kept 6 bases outside the gene matches. Written as DNA, the CDR3 is TGTGCCAGCAGTTACTCACTAGCGGGGGGGGATCGTAATGAGCAGTTCTTC. This gives the protein CASSYSLAGGDRNEQFF.

Details on this clonotype: One end of the junction does not line up with germline, which may come from a read error. The chain is built from TRBV11-2 and TRBJ1-1; unclear D gene. Germline loops: CDR1 SGHAT, CDR2 FQNNGV. The CDR3 is 13 amino acids. The CDR3 is CASSLQENTEDFF. CDR3 DNA sequence: TGTGCCAGCAGCTTACAAGAAAACACTGAAGATTTCTTT.

The sample holds many counts of this clonotype. V usage is TRBV10-3 and J usage is TRBJ2-7, with D possibly matching TRBD2 (7 bases). In germline, CDR1 is ENHRY, CDR2 SYGVKD. Trimming took off 6 bases at V and 0 bases at J, with 21 bases between the two ends. CDR3 length: 17 amino acids. The CDR3: CAIRPEGGRADSYEQYF. CDR3 nucleotides: TGTGCCATCAGGCCAGAAGGGGGGAGGGCCGACTCCTACGAGCAGTACTTC.

This clonotype was recorded at least ten times. The V and J genes are TRBV9 and TRBJ2-2, with 8 bases matching TRBD2. CDR3 size: 15 residues. With 4 bases clipped from V and 7 bases from J, the junction kept 9 bases outside the gene matches. CDR1 SGDLS and CDR2 YYNGEE come from the germline V gene. The CDR3 bases are TGTGCCAGCAGCCCAAAGGGACTAGGGGTCGGGGAGCTGTTTTTT. Translation: CASSPKGLGVGELFF.

This chain joins TRBV29-1 and TRBJ2-7, with D tentatively TRBD2 (5 bases). CDR1 SQVTM and CDR2 ANQGSEA come from the germline V gene. V lost 4 bases, J lost 6 bases, and 10 bases lay in between. This CDR3 contains 11 residues. The CDR3 DNA reads as TGCAGCGTTGGACGGAGGTCCGAGCAGTACTTC. This sequence encodes CSVGRRSEQYF.

As to this clonotype: A read error may be the cause here, since a much bigger clone is one base away. The chain has TRBV12-3 or TRBV12-4 and TRBJ2-5; no clear D gene. The CDR3 covers 13 residues. The ends were cut back, 1 base at V and 5 bases at J, with 8 bases in the middle. The CDR3 coding sequence is TGTGCCAGCAGTTTAGTCGTGGAGGAGACCCAGTACTTC. Translating gives CASSLVVEETQYF.

V usage is TRBV7-9 and J usage is TRBJ2-5, with D tentatively TRBD2 (5 bases). V was clipped by 3 bases and J by 1 base, with 6 bases between them. This CDR3 is 13 amino acids long. The germline gives CDR1 SEHNR, CDR2 FQNEAQ (reference sequence). CDR3 loop: CASSFGLQETQYF. CDR3 nucleotides: TGTGCCAGCAGCTTCGGACTCCAAGAGACCCAGTACTTC.

Many counts were recorded for this clonotype. The rearrangement links TRBV11-2 to TRBJ1-1; D might be TRBD1 (5 bases). Germline assignment: CDR1 SGHAT and CDR2 FQNNGV. The CDR3 runs to 14 residues. Trimming removed 0 bases from V and 3 bases from J, with 8 bases in between. CDR3 in amino acids: CASSLDLGDTEAFF. The CDR3 DNA is TGTGCCAGCAGCTTAGATTTGGGGGACACTGAAGCTTTCTTT.

This clonotype has ten or more counts. DNA of the CDR3: TGTGCCAGCAGTGACCTGACTACATCCTACAATGAGCAGTTCTTC. Its translation is CASSDLTTSYNEQFF. The chain joins TRBV2 to TRBJ2-1; a possible D gene is TRBD2 (5 bases). Between the trimmed V and J ends, which lost 3 bases and 1 base, there was a span of 10 bases. The CDR3 consists of 15 residues. Germline CDR1 is SNHLY and CDR2 is FYNNEI.